The T cell receptor beta chain under discussion was sequenced for a study of blood T cell repertoires in COVID-19. Generated by immunoSEQ multiplex PCR, the TCRdb table keeps only in-frame clones and is missing some. The sample contains over 85,000 clones, about four fifths of which appear only once. This CDR3 is 14 amino acids long. CDR1 and CDR2 from the germline V gene are MNHEY and SVGAGI. V dropped 6 bases and J dropped 6; count of bases not matched to a gene: 4. This chain links TRBV6-5 with TRBJ1-5, with 11 bases aligning to TRBD1. The TCR sequence derives from a woman aged 55-69 years with acute or convalescent COVID-19. Input material: peripheral blood. The CDR3 DNA is TGTGCCAGCAGCCAGGGACAGGGGGGTCAGCCCCAGCATTTT. This translates into CASSQGQGGQPQHF.